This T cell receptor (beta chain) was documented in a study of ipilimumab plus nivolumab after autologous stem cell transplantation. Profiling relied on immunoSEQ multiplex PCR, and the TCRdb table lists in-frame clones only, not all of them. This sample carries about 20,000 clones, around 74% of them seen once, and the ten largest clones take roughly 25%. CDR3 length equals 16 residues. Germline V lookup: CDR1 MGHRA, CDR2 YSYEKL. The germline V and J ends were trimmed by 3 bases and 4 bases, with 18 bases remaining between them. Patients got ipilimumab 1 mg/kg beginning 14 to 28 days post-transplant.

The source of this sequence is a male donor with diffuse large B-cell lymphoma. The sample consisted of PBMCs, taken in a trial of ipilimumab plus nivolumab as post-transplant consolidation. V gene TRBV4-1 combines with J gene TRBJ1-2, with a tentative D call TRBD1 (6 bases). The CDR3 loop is CASSQSQGSPLYGYTF. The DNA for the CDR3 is TGCGCCAGCAGCCAGTCCCAGGGGTCTCCCCTCTATGGCTACACCTTC.